This T cell receptor beta chain originates from a study of Ad26.COV2.S vaccination and SARS-CoV-2 variants (dated by TCRdb to the early 2020s). Looking at the study overall: Vaccine-arm donors were drawn from COV1001, a multicentre, randomized, double-blind, placebo-controlled phase I-IIa trial of Ad26.COV2.S in healthy adults. Throughout the experiments and outcome assessment, investigators stayed blinded to trial group allocation. Ad26.COV2.S was administered intramuscularly at 5 x 10^10 or 1 x 10^11 viral particles, either as a single shot or as two shots given 56 days apart. Trial participants were randomized into five groups of five: low-dose or high-dose Ad26.COV2.S given once or twice, or placebo on both occasions. The TCR-sequenced set comprised around 30 samples: approximately 20 Ad26.COV2.S vaccine recipients, 5 placebo recipients and 8 SARS-CoV-2 convalescent individuals. Sequencing of the TCRbeta repertoire served to evaluate the specificity and breadth of SARS-CoV-2-reactive T cell receptors following Ad26.COV2.S vaccination.

With respect to this clone: The specificity of this receptor is unknown. Per-base qualities were not stored, and no clone one base away is much larger.

TCRbeta CDR3 regions were sequenced with the immunoSEQ Assay. After extraction, genomic DNA underwent amplification by bias-controlled multiplex PCR, followed by high-throughput sequencing. The authors' pipeline ran thus. To quantify the absolute abundance of every unique TCRbeta CDR3 region, sequences were collapsed and filtered. Usable DNA was measured by amplifying reference genes present in all nucleated cells, and TCRbeta template counts were normalized to that usable DNA to estimate T cell fraction. Repertoire TCRs were annotated as SARS-CoV-2-specific when V gene, CDR3 amino acid sequence and J gene were exactly matched to a known reactive TCR set. The reference SARS-CoV-2 TCR set came from MIRA and was filtered for enrichment in COVID-19-positive ImmuneCODE repertoires, removing public or cross-reactive TCRs. Based on the MIRA antigens, annotated TCRs were further analysed at the level of specific ORF or position within ORF. Breadth was defined as the number of annotated unique rearrangements divided by the total number of unique productive rearrangements, and depth was defined as the summed frequency of the annotated unique rearrangements. TCR breadth was compared between groups using two-sided Wilcoxon rank-sum tests. Imported from immuneACCESS, the table was reduced by TCRdb to in-frame sequences with V and J called. These copies leave out some clones; in studies compared against another copy, an unresolved V gene accounts for under half, and the cause of the remainder is not known. D and trimming come from the DNA, and the V and J calls and clone size come from that table. Recorded for this sample are 350,000 to 450,000 clones; 89% of them occurred a single time. The ten largest account for about 2% of the sample.

The sample's treatment or condition label is to be understood as: over 15 received Ad26.COV2.S at low or high dose, single or two shots; about 5 received placebo; per-sample allocation not given. For vaccine and placebo recipients, the sequenced repertoires came from samples collected on day 63 after the first injection. Between 29 July and 7 August 2020, Cohort 1b enrolled 25 adults aged 18-55 years at one site in Boston, USA. Ad26.COV2.S was a replication-incompetent adenovirus type 26 vector that expressed a prefusion-stabilized SARS-CoV-2 spike protein derived from the original Wuhan strain. Paper-wide results and their limitations: Compared with placebo recipients, Ad26.COV2.S recipients showed higher spike-specific TCR breadth (P = 0.0014). Comparing responses between vaccine doses or regimens was not something the study was powered to do. It was noted by the authors that total T cell responses may have been underestimated by the TCR breadth and depth analyses. After vaccination, substantial breadth of spike-specific CD8+ and CD4+ T cell responses was reported. Comparable non-spike TCR breadth was observed between vaccine and placebo recipients, consistent with only spike being contained in the vaccine.

Material: peripheral blood, obtained in a trial of Ad26.COV2.S vaccine versus placebo. The receptor was isolated from a person between 18 and 59 years old who received the Ad26.COV2.S COVID-19 vaccine or a placebo.

The nucleotides read TGTGCCAGCAGTTTAAATAGAGGACAGGGCTATGGCTACACCTTC. Its protein product is CASSLNRGQGYGYTF. Here the chain combines TRBV27 and TRBJ1-2, and TRBD1 matches 8 of the central bases. V ends up 2 bases short and J 4 bases short, with an unmatched junction base count of 6. Including the terminal cysteine and phenylalanine, the CDR3 comprises 15 residues. Only CDR3 DNA is held: 45 bases, read in frame from base 1. According to the germline V gene (reference sequence), CDR1 reads MNHEY and CDR2 reads SMNVEV.